The entry below gives a single TCR beta chain sequence along with its context. This entry comes from a study of technical replicates of blood from a few donors. The V gene lost 3 bases and the J gene lost 0 bases, with 8 bases spanning the gap. Per germline, CDR1 SGHVS and CDR2 FQNEAQ. The CDR3 loop spans 15 amino acids. TCRdb's table, derived via immunoSEQ multiplex PCR, lists solely in-frame clones and lacks some. This sample has 75,000 to 100,000 clones, with around 96% found just once. The chain couples TRBV7-8 to TRBJ1-4, with a possible D match to TRBD1 (5 bases). This receptor was obtained from a human donor in good health. The specimen sequenced was T cells isolated from PBMCs. Written as DNA, the CDR3 is TGTGCCAGCAGCTTCAGGGAATCAACTAATGAAAAACTGTTTTTT. It is translated as CASSFRESTNEKLFF.